Sequencing of this T cell receptor (beta chain) was carried out in a study of blood T cell repertoires in COVID-19. The overall study: The United States, Italy and Spain supplied acute and convalescent COVID-19 samples. PBMCs, B-cell-depleted T cells, or T cells were the source of the cDNA or gDNA that made up the material.

Libraries were prepared by immunoSEQ multiplex PCR; TCRdb keeps only in-frame clonotypes and omits some of them. The top ten clones hold roughly 2.6% of a sample with tens of thousands of clones, about 79% of them seen once. Germline loops: CDR1 MDHEN, CDR2 SYDVKM. The CDR3 loop spans 11 amino acids. V was pared by 4 bases and J by 9 bases, with 9 bases between. The chain links TRBV28 to TRBJ1-1; possibly TRBD1 for D (5 bases). The sequencing sample was made of peripheral blood. The sequence was obtained from a woman aged 55-69 years with acute or convalescent COVID-19. The CDR3 loop reads CASSWRQKAFF. The CDR3 DNA is TGTGCCAGCAGTTGGAGACAGAAAGCTTTCTTT.